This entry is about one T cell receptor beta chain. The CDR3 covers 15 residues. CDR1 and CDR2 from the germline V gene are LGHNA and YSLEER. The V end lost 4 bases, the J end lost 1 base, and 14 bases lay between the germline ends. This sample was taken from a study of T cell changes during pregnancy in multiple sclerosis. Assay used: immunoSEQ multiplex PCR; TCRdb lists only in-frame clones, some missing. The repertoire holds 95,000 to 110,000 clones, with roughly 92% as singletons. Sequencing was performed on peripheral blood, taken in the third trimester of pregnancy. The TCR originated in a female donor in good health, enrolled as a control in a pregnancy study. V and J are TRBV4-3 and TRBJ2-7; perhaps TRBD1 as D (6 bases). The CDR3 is CASSPGTKVSYEQYF. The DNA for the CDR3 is TGCGCCAGCAGCCCCGGGACAAAGGTATCCTACGAGCAGTACTTC.